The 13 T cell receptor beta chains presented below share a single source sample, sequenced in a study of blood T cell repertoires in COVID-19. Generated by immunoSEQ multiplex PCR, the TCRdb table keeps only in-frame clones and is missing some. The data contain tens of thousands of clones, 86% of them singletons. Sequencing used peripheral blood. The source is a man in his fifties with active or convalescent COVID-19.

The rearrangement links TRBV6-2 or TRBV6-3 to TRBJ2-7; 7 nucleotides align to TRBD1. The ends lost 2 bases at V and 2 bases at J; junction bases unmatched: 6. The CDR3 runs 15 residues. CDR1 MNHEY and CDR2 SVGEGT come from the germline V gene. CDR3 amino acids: CASSYMRGLTYEQYF. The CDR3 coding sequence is TGTGCCAGCAGTTACATGAGGGGGCTTACCTACGAGCAGTACTTC.

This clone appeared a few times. Here the CDR3 reads CASSYNNQPQHF. CDR3 coding DNA: TGTGCCAGCAGCTACAATAATCAGCCCCAGCATTTT. V and J are TRBV5-4 and TRBJ1-5; D gene uncertain. CDR3 length equals 12 residues. V was shortened by 3 bases and J by 4 bases, with 5 bases between the two germline ends. CDR1 is SGHNT and CDR2 is YYREEE in the germline V gene (reference sequence).

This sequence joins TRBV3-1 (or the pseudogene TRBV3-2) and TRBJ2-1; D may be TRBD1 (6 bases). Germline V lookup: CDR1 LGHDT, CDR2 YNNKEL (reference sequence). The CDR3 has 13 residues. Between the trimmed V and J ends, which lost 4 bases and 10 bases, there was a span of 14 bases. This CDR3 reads CASSLMQGKEQFF. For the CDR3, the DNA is TGTGCCAGCAGCCTAATGCAGGGGAAGGAGCAGTTCTTC.

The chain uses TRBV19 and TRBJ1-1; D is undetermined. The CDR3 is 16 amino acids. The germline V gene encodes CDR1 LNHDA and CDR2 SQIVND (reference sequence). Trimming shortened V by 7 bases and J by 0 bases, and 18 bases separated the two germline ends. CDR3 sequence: CASTWLPTQMNTEAFF. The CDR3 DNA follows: TGTGCCAGTACGTGGCTCCCGACACAGATGAACACTGAAGCTTTCTTT.

The CDR3 nucleotides read TGTGCCTGGAGTGTACAACTAGCGGGCCAAGAGACCCAGTACTTC. This encodes CAWSVQLAGQETQYF. The J gene is TRBJ2-5, the V gene TRBV30, with 9 bases fitting TRBD2. The CDR3 is 15 amino acids. Germline CDR1 and CDR2: GTSNPN and SVGIG (reference sequence). V shed 0 bases, J shed 1 base, and the junction held 3 bases outside the gene matches.

CDR3 residues: CASSQGAGTGELFF. As DNA, the CDR3 is TGTGCCAGCAGCCAGGGGGCAGGCACCGGGGAGCTGTTTTTT. This chain links TRBV3-1 (or the pseudogene TRBV3-2) with TRBJ2-2; possibly TRBD1 for D (6 bases). Germline lookup yields CDR1 LGHDT and CDR2 YNNKEL (reference sequence). The CDR3 spans 14 residues. V lost 3 bases to trimming and J lost 4 bases, with 9 bases between them.

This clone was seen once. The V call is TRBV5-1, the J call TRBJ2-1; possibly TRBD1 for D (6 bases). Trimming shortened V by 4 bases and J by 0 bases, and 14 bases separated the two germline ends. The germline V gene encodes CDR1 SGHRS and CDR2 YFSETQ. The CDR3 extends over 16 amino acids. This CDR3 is CASSPGQFNSYNEQFF. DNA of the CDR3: TGCGCCAGCAGCCCTGGACAGTTCAACTCCTACAATGAGCAGTTCTTC. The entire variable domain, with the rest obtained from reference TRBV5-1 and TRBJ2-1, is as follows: KAGVTQTPRYLIKTRGQQVTLSCSPISGHRSVSWYQQTPGQGLQFLFEYFSETQRNKGNFPGRFSGRQFSNSRSEMNVSTLELGDSALYLCASSPGQFNSYNEQFFGPGTRLTVL.

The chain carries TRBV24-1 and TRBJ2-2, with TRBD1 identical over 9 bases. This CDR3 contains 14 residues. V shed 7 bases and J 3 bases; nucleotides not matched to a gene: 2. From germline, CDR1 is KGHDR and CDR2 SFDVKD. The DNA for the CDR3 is TGTGCCACCAGGGGACAGGGCGACACCGGGGAGCTGTTTTTT. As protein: CATRGQGDTGELFF.

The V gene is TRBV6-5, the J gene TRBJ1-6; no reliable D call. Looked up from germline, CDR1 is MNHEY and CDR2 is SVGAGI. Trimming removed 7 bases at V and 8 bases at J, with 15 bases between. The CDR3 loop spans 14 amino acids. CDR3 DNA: TGTGCCAGCACCGGTTTCGGAGAATATTCACCCCTCCACTTT. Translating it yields CASTGFGEYSPLHF.

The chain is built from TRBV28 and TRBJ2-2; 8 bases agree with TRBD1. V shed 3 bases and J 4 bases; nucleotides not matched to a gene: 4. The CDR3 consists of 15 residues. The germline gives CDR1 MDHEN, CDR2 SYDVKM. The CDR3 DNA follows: TGTGCCAGCAGTTTGCCTACAGGGGGCACCGGGGAGCTGTTTTTT. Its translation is CASSLPTGGTGELFF.

CDR3 region: CATRAPAGDPDEKGETQYF. CDR3 in DNA: TGTGCCACCCGAGCGCCCGCGGGGGACCCCGACGAAAAAGGAGAGACCCAGTACTTC. This rearrangement joins TRBV19 to TRBJ2-5; 7 bases line up with TRBD2. Germline lookup yields CDR1 LNHDA and CDR2 SQIVND (reference sequence). The V and J ends lost 10 bases and 4 bases, in that order; junction bases with no gene match: 27. CDR3 size: 19 residues.

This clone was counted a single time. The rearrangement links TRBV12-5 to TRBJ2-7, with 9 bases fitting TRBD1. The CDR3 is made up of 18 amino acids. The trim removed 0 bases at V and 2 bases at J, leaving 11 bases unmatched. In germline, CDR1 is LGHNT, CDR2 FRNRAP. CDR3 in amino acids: CASGLVISLRDRAYEQYF. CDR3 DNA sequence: TGTGCTAGTGGTTTGGTTATTTCACTCCGGGACAGGGCCTACGAGCAGTACTTC.

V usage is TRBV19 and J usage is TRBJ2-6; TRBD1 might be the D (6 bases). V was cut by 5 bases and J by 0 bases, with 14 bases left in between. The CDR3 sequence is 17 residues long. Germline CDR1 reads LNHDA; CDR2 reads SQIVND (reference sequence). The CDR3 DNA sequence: TGTGCCAGTAGTTTACAGGGCGGAAGCTCTGGGGCCAACGTCCTGACTTTC. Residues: CASSLQGGSSGANVLTF. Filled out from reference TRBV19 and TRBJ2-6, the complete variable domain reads DGGITQSPKYLFRKEGQNVTLSCEQNLNHDAMYWYRQDPGQGLRLIYYSQIVNDFQKGDIAEGYSVSREKKESFPLTVTSAQKNPTAFYLCASSLQGGSSGANVLTFGAGSRLTVL.